This T cell receptor beta chain was sequenced during a study of post-analysis software for immune sequencing data. General study points: Five or six TRBV segments, TRBV5-6, TRBV5-1 and TRBV20-1 among them, were found more frequent in patients than controls.

This CDR3 contains 19 residues. The V segment lost 2 bases and the J segment 3 bases; nucleotides outside the gene matches: 12. Germline CDR1 SGHTA, CDR2 FQGNSA. The TCR beta cDNA libraries carried unique molecular identifiers. TCRdb independently ran MiXCR on the PCR reads; one entry per CDR3 protein. The sample has about 760,000 distinct CDR3 sequences, 25% to 30% seen once. Remarks on this clonotype: Its antigen is currently unknown.

The TCR comes from a girl between 10 and 17 years old with multiple sclerosis. Sequenced sample: blood. This rearrangement joins TRBV7-2 to TRBJ2-6; 8 bases are shared with TRBD1. CDR3 in amino acids: CASSLKGQGATFGANVLTF. The CDR3 coding sequence is TGTGCCAGCAGCTTAAAAGGTCAGGGGGCGACTTTTGGGGCCAACGTCCTGACTTTC.